This T cell receptor beta chain was sequenced in a study of T cell repertoires in aging, cancer and after chemotherapy. The wider study: Donor ages fell into six groups from 30 or younger up to 70 or older.

Amplification of TCR beta used genomic DNA extracted from peripheral blood. Deletions cut 2 bases from V and 1 base from J, with 17 bases between. From germline, CDR1 is MNHNS and CDR2 SASEGT. CDR3 length: 17 amino acids. This clonotype came up a few times. The antigen remains undetermined. Study-wide points: Median generation probability rose over the chemotherapy interval in each cancer cohort, suggesting rebound thymic output.

A mixed TRB-A/B primer pool amplified rearranged TRB by multiplex touch-down PCR. TCRdb re-derived calls from the multiplex PCR reads in MiXCR, one entry per CDR3 protein. Seen here are around 4,000 distinct CDR3 sequences, about 28% observed once, and the top ten hold around 6.4%. The TCR was taken from a human donor in good health. Sequencing used blood. The chain uses TRBV6-1 and TRBJ1-1; possibly TRBD1 for D (5 bases). CDR3 loop: CASSESGWGLKNTEAFF. The CDR3 region has the DNA TGTGCCAGCAGTGAAAGTGGATGGGGACTAAAGAACACTGAAGCTTTCTTT.